This T cell receptor (beta chain) comes out of a study of CXCR3-negative and CXCR3-positive naive CD8 T cells. Study-wide findings and caveats: Diversity proved comparably high across both naive subsets and much lower in memory CD8+ cells.

Naive CD8+ T cells showed CD45RO-CCR7+CD27+CD95-. TRB cDNA was prepared as libraries by UMI-labeled 5' RACE. After re-calling the 5' RACE reads, TCRdb lists one entry per CDR3 protein, DNA absent. The sample table includes a few thousand distinct CDR3 sequences. A word on this clonotype: Its antigen is as yet unknown.

Germline CDR1 reads LGHNA; CDR2 reads YSLEER. The CDR3 is 13 residues long. Material: naive CXCR3- CD8+ T cells from blood. Subset denoted: CD45RO-CCR7+CD27+CD95- naive CD8+ T cells lacking CXCR3 (TNR3-). The clonotype originates from a human donor in good health. Some clones in this sample may be carry-over from other donors' samples. This chain connects TRBV4-3 to TRBJ1-2; absent DNA, TCRdb's TRBD1 call cannot be checked. CDR3 amino acids: CASSLTGGDGYTF.